The entry that follows covers one T cell receptor (beta chain) sequence. Its specificity is unknown. The sample belongs to a study of cytomegalovirus exposure and HLA in healthy donors. Overall study: Previous work identified roughly 120 million unique TCR beta sequences from about 179 million T cells.

The CDR3 is made up of 12 amino acids. With 0 bases removed from V and 14 bases from J, the gap between germline ends came to 14 bases. Germline CDR1 and CDR2: GTSNPN and SVGIG (reference sequence). The PCR employed 60 Vbeta primers together with 13 Jbeta primers. Sequenced by immunoSEQ multiplex PCR; TCRdb stores in-frame clones only, minus some. The sample has around 200,000 clones; roughly three quarters are singletons. Whole-study results and caveats: A later analysis associated about 18,000 TCR beta sequences with HLA alleles at a 0.05 false discovery rate. CMV antigen specificity was confirmed in vitro for a few CMV-associated chains.

The source of this sequence is a man aged 50 or older in good health and CMV-seronegative. The chain recombines TRBV30 with TRBJ2-1; a weak D match, TRBD1 (6 bases). Specimen: PBMCs. In DNA form, the CDR3 reads TGTGCCTGGAGTGTAGGGGGACGACATGAGTTCTTC. It yields the protein CAWSVGGRHEFF.